The next 26 T cell receptor beta chains were all read from a single sample in a study of Graves' ophthalmopathy and Graves' hyperthyroidism. Amplification from RNA transcripts yielded the TCR beta CDR3 regions. RT-PCR with HTBI primers came first, then second-round multiplex PCR. TCRdb reanalysed the multiplex PCR reads using MiXCR and keeps one entry per CDR3 protein. The sample contains around 1.1 million distinct CDR3 sequences, less than 45% of which appear only once. Sequencing was carried out using peripheral blood or thyroid tissue (not recorded which). The receptors derive from an adult man with Graves' hyperthyroidism.

The chain uses TRBV20-1 and TRBJ2-2; D may be TRBD2 (6 bases). From germline, CDR1 is DFQATT and CDR2 SNEGSKA (reference sequence). Trimming left V 1 base short and J 1 base short, with 10 bases between. The CDR3 extends over 15 amino acids. The CDR3 loop is CSARGLGGNTGELFF. CDR3 DNA: TGCAGTGCTAGAGGGTTGGGGGGGAACACCGGGGAGCTGTTTTTT.

The sample holds one count of this clonotype. The chain employs TRBV7-9 and TRBJ2-7; a weak D match, TRBD2 (6 bases). This CDR3 contains 14 residues. Germline CDR1 is SEHNR and CDR2 is FQNEAQ (reference sequence). V lost 5 bases and J lost 3, with 14 bases in between. The DNA for the CDR3 is TGTGCCAGCAGCGCCTGGGGGGAACGCTACGAGCAGTACTTC. Translation gives CASSAWGERYEQYF.

This clonotype was detected a few times. The chain employs TRBV20-1 and TRBJ1-5; 9 nucleotides match TRBD1. Germline lookup yields CDR1 DFQATT and CDR2 SNEGSKA (reference sequence). V lost 6 bases, J lost 1 base, and 10 bases stayed unmatched. The length of the CDR3 is 16 residues. The CDR3 nucleotides read TGCAGTGCACCACAGGTGGGGACAGGGAGCAATCAGCCCCAGCATTTT. Its translation: CSAPQVGTGSNQPQHF.

A word on this clonotype: This clone may be a read error of a much larger clone one base away. The chain couples TRBV5-1 to TRBJ1-6, with 7 nucleotides matching TRBD1. V lost 4 bases to trimming and J lost 1 base; unmatched junction nucleotides: 8. Germline V gene lookup returns CDR1 SGHRS and CDR2 YFSETQ. There are 17 residues in the CDR3. CDR3: CASSPQTGRSYNSPLHF. CDR3 nucleotide sequence: TGCGCCAGCAGCCCGCAGACAGGGAGGTCCTATAATTCACCCCTCCACTTT.

This clonotype was seen only a few times. The chain has TRBV14 and TRBJ1-6; D unclear. The CDR3 extends over 14 amino acids. V lost 4 bases and J 6 bases, leaving 10 bases between the germline ends. CDR1 is SGHDN, CDR2 FVKESK, per germline. CDR3 coding DNA: TGTGCCAGCAGCCCGGGGATCCGTAATTCACCCCTCCACTTT. Amino acids: CASSPGIRNSPLHF.

The genes are TRBV5-4 and TRBJ1-2, with D perhaps matching TRBD1 (6 bases). The CDR3 extends over 13 amino acids. From germline, CDR1 is SGHNT and CDR2 YYREEE (reference sequence). The V gene lost 4 bases and the J gene lost 7 bases, with 14 bases spanning the gap. The CDR3 protein is CASSTDDRSGYTF. As DNA, the CDR3 is TGTGCCAGCAGCACCGACGACAGGTCTGGCTACACCTTC.

V gene TRBV6-6 combines with J gene TRBJ2-7; D remains ambiguous. The CDR3 is made up of 14 amino acids. Looked up from germline, CDR1 is MNHNY and CDR2 is SVGAGI (reference sequence). Trimming removed 6 bases from V and 5 bases from J, with 17 bases in between. This CDR3 is CASSQRVGRNEQYF. The DNA for the CDR3 is TGTGCCAGCAGCCAACGAGTGGGAAGGAACGAGCAGTACTTC.

V gene TRBV15 combines with J gene TRBJ1-2; D gene uncertain. CDR1 and CDR2 from the germline V gene are LNHNV and YYDKDF (reference sequence). The V end was cut by 3 bases, the J end by 4 bases, with 12 bases between. The CDR3 totals 14 residues. The CDR3 here is CATSSGKTVYGYTF. The CDR3 nucleotides are TGTGCCACCAGCAGCGGGAAGACGGTCTATGGCTACACCTTC.

The chain links TRBV10-3 to TRBJ2-6; perhaps D is TRBD1 or TRBD2 (5 bases each). Trimming stripped 10 bases from V and 1 base from J, with 14 bases between. CDR3 length: 15 residues. Germline-derived CDR1 and CDR2 are ENHRY and SYGVKD. The CDR3 reads CASNGAHSGANVLTF. The CDR3 DNA reads as TGTGCCAGCAACGGGGCCCATTCTGGGGCCAACGTCCTGACTTTC.

At least ten counts were recorded for this clonotype. The chain couples TRBV10-3 to TRBJ2-7; D call uncertain. The CDR3 has 14 residues. V shed 2 bases and J shed 2 bases, with 10 bases lying between them. Germline values: CDR1 ENHRY, CDR2 SYGVKD. CDR3 DNA sequence: TGTGCCATCAGTGAGAAGGGCGGAACCTACGAGCAGTACTTC. Translated, it gives CAISEKGGTYEQYF.

J is TRBJ2-5 and V is TRBV5-1; maybe TRBD1 (9 bases). Germline CDR1 is SGHRS and CDR2 is YFSETQ. V gave up 6 bases and J gave up 2 bases, with 17 bases separating them. The length of the CDR3 is 15 residues. The CDR3 reads CASTPGGTGQETQYF. CDR3 bases: TGCGCCAGCACCCCGGGAGGGACAGGGCAAGAGACCCAGTACTTC. The full variable domain, completed using reference TRBV5-1 and TRBJ2-5, is KAGVTQTPRYLIKTRGQQVTLSCSPISGHRSVSWYQQTPGQGLQFLFEYFSETQRNKGNFPGRFSGRQFSNSRSEMNVSTLELGDSALYLCASTPGGTGQETQYFGPGTRLLVL.

Details on this clonotype: Possible read error: a much larger clone is one base away. Without the conserved terminal phenylalanine or tryptophan, this CDR3 likely stems from a read error. The V and J genes are TRBV7-8 and TRBJ2-7; 9 bases are a match to TRBD1. CDR3 size: 13 residues. CDR1 and CDR2 from the germline V gene are SGHVS and FQNEAQ. V lost 7 bases, J lost 5 bases, and 6 bases stayed unmatched. CDR3 coding DNA: TGTGCCAGCATCGGGACAGGGTCCAACGAGCAGTACCTC. Protein product: CASIGTGSNEQYL.

This clonotype was counted between two and nine times. The chain is built from TRBV20-1 and TRBJ2-5; D is unclear. Trimming left V 5 bases short and J 2 bases short, with 6 bases between. The germline V gene encodes CDR1 DFQATT and CDR2 SNEGSKA (reference sequence). The CDR3 consists of 11 residues. CDR3 sequence: CSAGVQETQYF. DNA for the CDR3: TGCAGTGCTGGAGTTCAAGAGACCCAGTACTTC.

This clonotype was detected ten times or more. The chain carries TRBV29-1 and TRBJ2-7; 9 bases are shared with TRBD2. The V segment lost 6 bases and the J segment 0 bases; nucleotides outside the gene matches: 12. The CDR3 length is 16 residues. Germline CDR1 SQVTM, CDR2 ANQGSEA. This CDR3 reads CSVLSPTSGPSYEQYF. The DNA of the CDR3 is TGCAGCGTCCTAAGCCCGACTAGCGGACCCTCCTACGAGCAGTACTTC.

This clonotype was detected ten times or more. The chain is built from TRBV10-1 and TRBJ2-7; D might be TRBD2 (6 bases). Trimming cost V 6 bases and J 5 bases, with 17 bases left between them. CDR3 size: 14 residues. CDR1 is WNHNN, CDR2 SYGVQD, per germline (reference sequence). CDR3 in amino acids: CASSTGTFVDEQYF. The CDR3 nucleotides are TGCGCCAGCAGCACCGGGACTTTCGTCGACGAGCAGTACTTC.

This clonotype was counted a single time. This chain uses TRBV10-3 with TRBJ2-5; D is tentatively TRBD1 or TRBD2 (6 bases each). The CDR3 has 14 residues. Germline V CDR1 and CDR2: ENHRY, SYGVKD. The CDR3 reads CASGALRREETQYF. As DNA, the CDR3 is TGTGCTTCGGGGGCCCTAAGGAGGGAAGAGACCCAGTACTTC.

Written as DNA, the CDR3 is TGTGCCACCAGTGATTTGCAAACGGCAGGGGGCATAGATACGCAGTACTTC. It is translated as CATSDLQTAGGIDTQYF. The gene calls are TRBV24-1 and TRBJ2-5; 8 nucleotides agree with TRBD1. The germline V gene encodes CDR1 KGHDR and CDR2 SFDVKD. The CDR3 is 17 amino acids. V lost 0 bases to trimming and J lost 11 bases; unmatched junction nucleotides: 16.

This clonotype has more than one count but fewer than ten. The chain has TRBV30 and TRBJ1-2; D not certain. The CDR3 has 12 amino acids. Deletions cut 1 base from V and 6 bases from J, with 9 bases between. CDR1 is GTSNPN, CDR2 SVGIG, per germline (reference sequence). The DNA of the CDR3 is TGTGCCTGGAGTGCTCCCTTAAATGGCTACACCTTC. It specifies CAWSAPLNGYTF.

The genes are TRBV7-8 and TRBJ1-4; 8 bases map to TRBD1. V was pared by 6 bases and J by 14 bases, with 11 bases of the junction left unmatched. CDR3 length: 13 amino acids. CDR1 and CDR2 (germline): SGHVS, FQNEAQ. The CDR3 DNA sequence: TGTGCCAGCAGACCTACCGGACAGGGAAGTCTGTTTTTT. Residues: CASRPTGQGSLFF.

This clonotype was detected a few times. This chain links TRBV10-2 with TRBJ1-2; the match to TRBD1 covers 7 bases. The CDR3 sequence is 12 residues long. After removal of 2 bases from V and 8 bases from J, the junction contained 2 bases not matched to a gene. From germline, CDR1 is WSHSY and CDR2 SAAADI. CDR3 sequence: CASSEPDRGYTF. CDR3 DNA: TGCGCCAGCAGTGAGCCGGACAGGGGCTACACCTTC.

The V call is TRBV19, the J call TRBJ2-2, with 10 bases that match TRBD2. V trimming: 3 bases; J trimming: 4 bases; junction bases outside the gene matches: 8. Germline lookup yields CDR1 LNHDA and CDR2 SQIVND (reference sequence). This CDR3 contains 17 residues. The CDR3 nucleotides are TGTGCCAGTAGTATCCATAGCGGGGGGCCTTCCACCGGGGAGCTGTTTTTT. This encodes CASSIHSGGPSTGELFF. The complete variable domain, with remaining parts taken from reference TRBV19 and TRBJ2-2, reads DGGITQSPKYLFRKEGQNVTLSCEQNLNHDAMYWYRQDPGQGLRLIYYSQIVNDFQKGDIAEGYSVSREKKESFPLTVTSAQKNPTAFYLCASSIHSGGPSTGELFFGEGSRLTVL.

The CDR3 region is CASSWTGYYEQYF. In nucleotides, the CDR3 is TGTGCCAGCAGCTGGACAGGGTACTACGAGCAGTACTTC. The rearrangement links TRBV2 to TRBJ2-7; 8 bases agree with TRBD1. J lost 3 bases, V lost 6 bases, and 4 bases had no gene match. Germline V CDR1 and CDR2: SNHLY, FYNNEI. CDR3 length: 13 amino acids.

This clonotype was detected once. A much larger clone lies a single base off, so this may be a read error. The chain couples TRBV7-9 to TRBJ2-7; no clear D gene. The CDR3 covers 17 residues. Germline lookup yields CDR1 SEHNR and CDR2 FQNEAQ (reference sequence). Trimming stripped 0 bases from V and 5 bases from J, with 20 bases between. This CDR3 is CASSLALRRQDPHEQYF. In nucleotides, the CDR3 is TGTGCCAGCAGCTTAGCGCTAAGGCGGCAGGATCCTCACGAGCAGTACTTC.

This clonotype has a handful of counts. The CDR3 DNA is TGTGCCAGCAGGCCCGGGGGGGGGCCCTTTAACGAGCAGTACTTC. It yields the protein CASRPGGGPFNEQYF. The V and J genes are TRBV7-2 and TRBJ2-7, with 8 positions matching TRBD2. The CDR3 has 15 residues. After removal of 6 bases from V and 5 bases from J, the junction contained 12 bases not matched to a gene. Germline assignment: CDR1 SGHTA and CDR2 FQGNSA.

J is TRBJ2-3 and V is TRBV29-1; D is uncertain. Germline CDR1 is SQVTM and CDR2 is ANQGSEA. Trimming cost V 7 bases and J 1 base, with 6 bases left between them. There are 11 residues in the CDR3. CDR3 residues: CSAEGTDTQYF. The CDR3, as DNA: TGCAGCGCCGAGGGCACAGATACGCAGTATTTT.

On this clonotype itself: A read error may produce the germline difference seen at one junction end. The rearrangement links TRBV7-8 to TRBJ2-5; maybe TRBD1 (6 bases). Germline loops: CDR1 SGHVS, CDR2 FQNEAQ. CDR3 length: 12 amino acids. CDR3 coding DNA: TGTGCCAGCAGCCAGGGACAAGAGATCCAGTACTTC. Its protein product is CASSQGQEIQYF.